The 30 T cell receptor beta chains reported below all come from one sample, sequenced in a study of PD-1 blockade in classical Hodgkin lymphoma. Some clones are missing from TCRdb's copy, which holds only in-frame ones; the method was immunoSEQ multiplex PCR. The data hold roughly 40,000 clones, with about 90% observed a single time. Relapses following autologous stem cell transplantation were seen in all patients, with brentuximab vedotin exposure varying. The input for sequencing was peripheral blood mononuclear cells (PBMCs), taken at baseline. The receptors originated from a human donor with classical Hodgkin lymphoma.

The chain has TRBV5-4 and TRBJ1-2; TRBD1 aligns across 9 bases. The ends lost 2 bases at V and 2 bases at J; junction bases unmatched: 1. Germline V gene sequence: CDR1 SGHNT, CDR2 YYREEE (reference sequence). The CDR3 is 14 amino acids. The CDR3 spells CASSFGQGNYGYTF. The CDR3 DNA is TGTGCCAGCAGCTTTGGACAGGGGAACTATGGCTACACCTTC.

A few counts support this clone. The rearrangement uses TRBV15 and TRBJ2-2, with TRBD2 as a possible D gene (6 bases). This CDR3 contains 15 residues. V lost 0 bases, J lost 4 bases, and 9 bases lay in between. CDR1 and CDR2 from the germline V gene are LNHNV and YYDKDF (reference sequence). CDR3 region: CATSRDLGGTGELFF. The CDR3 coding sequence is TGTGCCACCAGCAGAGATCTGGGGGGCACCGGGGAGCTGTTTTTT.

This chain connects TRBV5-1 to TRBJ2-3; the D gene is possibly TRBD2 (5 bases). The CDR3 extends over 14 amino acids. Germline CDR1 is SGHRS and CDR2 is YFSETQ. The ends were cut back, 3 bases at V and 2 bases at J, with 10 bases in the middle. The CDR3 DNA sequence: TGCGCCAGCAGCTACCCCGGGAACACAGATACGCAGTATTTT. The encoded protein is CASSYPGNTDTQYF.

The genes are TRBV29-1 and TRBJ1-2; no reliable D call. V was clipped by 5 bases and J by 6 bases, with 10 bases between them. From germline, CDR1 is SQVTM and CDR2 ANQGSEA. CDR3 length: 11 amino acids. The CDR3 spells CSVSRPDGYTF. The CDR3 nucleotides are TGCAGCGTTTCACGACCTGATGGCTACACCTTC.

The chain couples TRBV2 to TRBJ2-5; 14 nucleotides agree with TRBD2. The junction had 8 bases not matched to a gene; V was cut back by 6 bases and J by 5 bases. Germline V gene sequence: CDR1 SNHLY, CDR2 FYNNEI. This CDR3 contains 16 residues. The CDR3 DNA reads TGTGCCAGCAGCCTGACTAGCGGGAGGGCCCTGGAGACCCAGTACTTC. Translated, it gives CASSLTSGRALETQYF.

The V and J genes are TRBV7-8 and TRBJ1-5; D is ambiguous. This CDR3 is built from 13 residues. The ends were cut back, 1 base at V and 5 bases at J, with 6 bases in the middle. CDR1 is SGHVS and CDR2 is FQNEAQ in the germline V gene. DNA of the CDR3: TGTGCCAGCAGCTTAGGGGTGTATCAGCCCCAGCATTTT. Its translation is CASSLGVYQPQHF. The whole variable domain, filled in from reference TRBV7-8 and TRBJ1-5, reads GAGVSQSPRYKVAKRGQDVALRCDPISGHVSLFWYQQALGQGPEFLTYFQNEAQLDKSGLPSDRFFAERPEGSVSTLKIQRTQQEDSAVYLCASSLGVYQPQHFGDGTRLSIL.

This clone was seen once. This chain uses TRBV10-1 with TRBJ1-5; D is unclear. The CDR3 loop spans 14 amino acids. V lost 5 bases, J lost 0 bases, and 8 bases lay in between. Germline CDR1 and CDR2: WNHNN and SYGVQD (reference sequence). The CDR3 coding sequence is TGCGCCAGCAGTCTGGGATATAGCAATCAGCCCCAGCATTTT. Translation gives CASSLGYSNQPQHF.

The V and J genes are TRBV9 and TRBJ2-1, with 9 bases that match TRBD2. V trimming: 1 base; J trimming: 6 bases; junction bases outside the gene matches: 5. The V gene's germline CDR1 is SGDLS and CDR2 YYNGEE. This CDR3 region has 15 residues. CDR3 sequence: CASSVQREVVNEQFF. CDR3 nucleotide sequence: TGTGCCAGCAGCGTACAGCGGGAGGTAGTCAATGAGCAGTTCTTC.

The chain combines TRBV28 with TRBJ2-1, with D unclear. CDR1 is MDHEN and CDR2 is SYDVKM in the germline V gene. V lost 2 bases, J lost 8 bases, and 25 bases lay in between. The CDR3 totals 18 residues. CDR3 bases: TGTGCCAGCAGTTTAATAGGCGTGAGGCGGAGCAGGATACATGAGCAGTTCTTC. It translates to CASSLIGVRRSRIHEQFF.

The CDR3 is CASSLMGTNTGELFF. The CDR3 DNA reads TGTGCCAGCAGCTTAATGGGCACGAACACCGGGGAGCTGTTTTTT. This chain links TRBV7-2 with TRBJ2-2, with no clear D. The CDR3 length is 15 residues. CDR1 is SGHTA and CDR2 is FQGNSA in the germline V gene. V was pared by 2 bases and J by 0 bases, with 7 bases between.

This chain uses TRBV19 with TRBJ2-3; no definite D call. V dropped 6 bases and J dropped 1 base, with 5 bases sitting between them. Germline V CDR1 and CDR2: LNHDA, SQIVND (reference sequence). The CDR3 runs 12 residues. Here the CDR3 DNA reads TGTGCCAGTAGCCTAGGCACAGATACGCAGTATTTT. Amino acid sequence: CASSLGTDTQYF. Supplemented by reference TRBV19 and TRBJ2-3, the full variable domain reads DGGITQSPKYLFRKEGQNVTLSCEQNLNHDAMYWYRQDPGQGLRLIYYSQIVNDFQKGDIAEGYSVSREKKESFPLTVTSAQKNPTAFYLCASSLGTDTQYFGPGTRLTVL.

The chain couples TRBV5-1 to TRBJ2-3; TRBD2 matches 11 bases. V lost 4 bases and J lost 2; bases outside the gene matches: 6. Germline V CDR1 and CDR2: SGHRS, YFSETQ. CDR3 length: 16 residues. The chain's CDR3 is CASSRIAGGNTDTQYF. In nucleotides, the CDR3 is TGCGCCAGCAGCAGGATAGCGGGGGGGAACACAGATACGCAGTATTTT.

In its sample, this clone was seen once. The chain has TRBV7-2 and TRBJ2-5; 7 bases map to TRBD1. Trimming cost V 5 bases and J 5 bases; bases outside gene matches: 8. The CDR3 has 14 amino acids. CDR1 and CDR2 (germline): SGHTA, FQGNSA. This CDR3 is CASSQRQGRETQYF. The CDR3 DNA follows: TGTGCCAGCAGCCAAAGACAGGGTCGGGAGACCCAGTACTTC.

This clone was detected only once. The rearrangement links TRBV5-4 to TRBJ2-5, with D tentatively TRBD1 or TRBD2 (5 bases each). The CDR3 runs 13 residues. The V end was cut by 0 bases, the J end by 3 bases, with 6 bases between. In germline, CDR1 is SGHNT, CDR2 YYREEE (reference sequence). The CDR3 loop reads CASSLVGEETQYF. CDR3 DNA sequence: TGTGCCAGCAGCTTGGTGGGGGAAGAGACCCAGTACTTC.

The V and J genes are TRBV10-3 and TRBJ2-5; 9 positions match TRBD2. This CDR3 contains 13 residues. Germline V gives CDR1 ENHRY, CDR2 SYGVKD. With V trimmed by 11 bases and J by 4 bases, 8 bases remained unmatched. CDR3 protein: CAFQRGRGETQYF. DNA for the CDR3: TGTGCCTTTCAGCGCGGGAGGGGAGAGACCCAGTACTTC.

In nucleotides, the CDR3 is TGCGCCAGCAGCCAAGGCCAAGACAGCCCTTCCTACAATGAGCAGTTCTTC. This gives the protein CASSQGQDSPSYNEQFF. The chain carries TRBV4-1 and TRBJ2-1; maybe TRBD1 (5 bases). The V end lost 1 base, the J end lost 1 base, and 14 bases lay between the germline ends. Germline CDR1 MGHRA, CDR2 YSYEKL. The CDR3 is made up of 17 amino acids.

The gene calls are TRBV30 and TRBJ1-5, with unresolved D. Trimming stripped 4 bases from V and 4 bases from J, with 14 bases between. The V gene's germline CDR1 is GTSNPN and CDR2 SVGIG (reference sequence). This CDR3 comprises 14 residues. The CDR3 loop reads CAWNPIGSNQPQHF. CDR3 coding DNA: TGTGCCTGGAACCCAATCGGGTCTAATCAGCCCCAGCATTTT.

V usage is TRBV29-1 and J usage is TRBJ2-3; D call uncertain. The CDR3 has 14 amino acids. The V and J ends lost 6 bases and 2 bases respectively, with 15 bases between them. From germline, CDR1 is SQVTM and CDR2 ANQGSEA. Here the CDR3 DNA reads TGCAGCGTGGCCCTAGGATCGGCCACAGATACGCAGTATTTT. Its translation is CSVALGSATDTQYF.

The chain links TRBV5-1 to TRBJ2-5; a weak D match, TRBD1 (5 bases). Deletions cut 0 bases from V and 2 bases from J, with 14 bases between. This CDR3 contains 16 residues. Per the germline V gene, CDR1 is SGHRS and CDR2 is YFSETQ. CDR3 in amino acids: CASSLGGRPGQETQYF. Written as DNA, the CDR3 is TGCGCCAGCAGCTTGGGGGGCCGGCCAGGGCAAGAGACCCAGTACTTC.

The chain uses TRBV7-3 and TRBJ1-1; D gene unclear. CDR3 length equals 13 residues. Trimming removed 6 bases at V and 1 base at J, with 9 bases between. The germline V gene encodes CDR1 SGHTA and CDR2 FQGTGA. The CDR3 sequence is CASSFAENTEAFF. CDR3 sequence (DNA): TGTGCCAGCAGTTTCGCAGAGAACACTGAAGCTTTCTTT.

The chain combines TRBV25-1 with TRBJ2-1, with D perhaps given as TRBD1 or TRBD2 (7 bases each). CDR1 and CDR2 from the germline V gene are MGHDK and SYGVNS. Between the trimmed V and J ends, which lost 8 bases and 0 bases, there was a span of 20 bases. The CDR3 is 17 amino acids. The DNA of the CDR3 is TGTGCCAGCGGCCCAGGGGGGGTACAAAGCTCCTACAATGAGCAGTTCTTC. Translating it yields CASGPGGVQSSYNEQFF.

This rearrangement joins TRBV18 to TRBJ1-2; D unresolved. Per the germline V gene, CDR1 is KGHSH and CDR2 is LQKENI. The CDR3 contains 15 residues. V was cut by 4 bases and J by 1 base, with 13 bases left in between. The CDR3 loop reads CASSLKTVVNYGYTF. CDR3 nucleotide sequence: TGTGCCAGCTCACTTAAGACCGTAGTTAACTATGGCTACACCTTC.

The chain joins TRBV6-6 to TRBJ1-2; D may be TRBD1 (6 bases). CDR1 MNHNY and CDR2 SVGAGI come from the germline V gene (reference sequence). The V end lost 4 bases, the J end lost 2 bases, and 14 bases lay between the germline ends. The CDR3 runs 15 residues. CDR3 DNA sequence: TGTGCCAGCAGTTCCACAACAGGGATCAACTATGGCTACACCTTC. As protein: CASSSTTGINYGYTF.

This chain uses TRBV21-1 with TRBJ1-3. TRBV21-1 represents a pseudogene. This CDR3 region has 12 residues. As DNA, the CDR3 is TGTGCCAGCGACCGCTTTGGAAACACCATATATTTT. It codes for CASDRFGNTIYF.

The chain employs TRBV13 and TRBJ2-2; 10 bases are a match to TRBD2. This CDR3 spans 14 amino acids. Germline V gives CDR1 PRHDT, CDR2 FYEKMQ (reference sequence). The CDR3: CATLAGENTGELFF. The DNA for the CDR3 is TGTGCAACCCTAGCGGGGGAAAACACCGGGGAGCTGTTTTTT.

This clone was observed a handful of times. This chain connects TRBV5-6 to TRBJ2-1, with D possibly matching TRBD1 (5 bases). This CDR3 is 14 amino acids long. With 2 bases removed from V and 6 bases from J, the gap between germline ends came to 12 bases. Germline V gives CDR1 SGHDT, CDR2 YYEEEE. The DNA for the CDR3 is TGTGCCAGCAGCTTAGGGGTAGGTCTCAATGAGCAGTTCTTC. Encoded protein: CASSLGVGLNEQFF.

The CDR3: CASRGQSRGYTF. The CDR3 DNA sequence: TGTGCCAGCAGGGGACAGTCCCGTGGCTACACCTTC. The chain links TRBV6-5 to TRBJ1-2; TRBD1 matches at 7 bases. The CDR3 has 12 amino acids. V was pared by 6 bases and J by 7 bases, with 5 bases of the junction left unmatched. CDR1 and CDR2 (germline): MNHEY, SVGAGI.

This chain connects TRBV9 to TRBJ1-3; D might be TRBD1 (5 bases). The CDR3 spans 13 residues. Trimming took off 3 bases at V and 4 bases at J, with 8 bases between the two ends. Germline values: CDR1 SGDLS, CDR2 YYNGEE. The CDR3 here is CASSAGLGNTIYF. DNA of the CDR3: TGTGCCAGCAGCGCAGGGCTCGGAAACACCATATATTTT.

This clone was seen just once. The chain's CDR3 is CASSSPRQGRAGELFF. In DNA, the CDR3 is TGTGCCAGCAGCTCCCCAAGACAGGGGAGGGCCGGGGAGCTGTTTTTT. The rearrangement links TRBV5-4 to TRBJ2-2; weak D call: TRBD1 (8 bases). Trimming pared 3 bases from V and 6 bases from J, leaving 18 bases between. The CDR3 length is 16 residues. Germline V gene sequence: CDR1 SGHNT, CDR2 YYREEE (reference sequence).

This clone was detected only once. The chain uses TRBV2 and TRBJ2-3, with D possibly matching TRBD2 (6 bases). V lost 9 bases to trimming and J lost 3 bases, with 16 bases between them. Germline CDR1 is SNHLY and CDR2 is FYNNEI. The CDR3 covers 14 residues. The DNA of the CDR3 is TGTGCCAGAAAACCTGATGCGGGGACAGATACGCAGTATTTT. It specifies CARKPDAGTDTQYF. Together with reference TRBV2 and TRBJ2-3, the CDR3 gives the full variable domain: EPEVTQTPSHQVTQMGQEVILRCVPISNHLYFYWYRQILGQKVEFLVSFYNNEISEKSEIFDDQFSVERPDGSNFTLKIRSTKLEDSAMYFCARKPDAGTDTQYFGPGTRLTVL.